This entry lists 20 T cell receptor beta chains sequenced from one sample in a study of cytomegalovirus exposure and HLA in healthy donors. Both 60 Vbeta primers and 13 Jbeta primers went into the PCR. Data came from immunoSEQ multiplex PCR; TCRdb stores just in-frame clones and leaves some out. There are about 120,000 clones in the sample; over 60% occur only once, and around 3% lies in the top ten. Sequenced: PBMCs. The origin of the receptors is a woman in her forties in good health and CMV-seropositive.

This rearrangement joins TRBV10-3 to TRBJ2-2; 12 bases are shared with TRBD2. The V segment lost 2 bases and the J segment 5 bases; nucleotides outside the gene matches: 3. CDR1 and CDR2 from the germline V gene are ENHRY and SYGVKD. The CDR3 has 16 amino acids. The CDR3 DNA reads as TGTGCCATCAGTGAGCTAGCGGGAGGGTTAACCGGGGAGCTGTTTTTT. Its translation: CAISELAGGLTGELFF.

V gene TRBV2 combines with J gene TRBJ2-4, with D maybe TRBD2 (6 bases). CDR1 is SNHLY, CDR2 FYNNEI, per germline. This CDR3 region has 14 residues. Between the trimmed V and J ends, which lost 6 bases and 2 bases, there was a span of 11 bases. CDR3 protein: CASRLGGTKNIQYF. The CDR3 DNA reads as TGTGCCAGCAGGCTCGGGGGAACCAAAAACATTCAGTACTTC.

The chain is built from TRBV9 and TRBJ1-1, with D tentatively TRBD1 (6 bases). Looked up from germline, CDR1 is SGDLS and CDR2 is YYNGEE. The CDR3 covers 16 residues. Trimming took off 0 bases at V and 0 bases at J, with 12 bases between the two ends. The CDR3 sequence is CASSVGWGPLNTEAFF. The CDR3 bases are TGTGCCAGCAGCGTAGGCTGGGGGCCTTTGAACACTGAAGCTTTCTTT.

This chain links TRBV30 with TRBJ1-3; 11 nucleotides match TRBD1. V lost 5 bases to trimming and J lost 7 bases; unmatched junction nucleotides: 7. Germline V gene lookup returns CDR1 GTSNPN and CDR2 SVGIG (reference sequence). The CDR3 covers 14 residues. The CDR3 DNA reads TGTGCCTGGGGACCGGGACAGGGGGGGAACACCATATATTTT. Translating it yields CAWGPGQGGNTIYF.

The rearrangement links TRBV19 to TRBJ2-1, with 12 bases matching TRBD2. The CDR3 is 18 residues long. Germline trimming cut 0 bases from V and 3 bases from J; bases unmatched to any gene: 6. Per the germline V gene, CDR1 is LNHDA and CDR2 is SQIVND (reference sequence). DNA of the CDR3: TGTGCCAGTAGTATAGATGGGGGACTAGCGGGCTTCTACAATGAGCAGTTCTTC. Residues: CASSIDGGLAGFYNEQFF.

CDR3 nucleotide sequence: TGCGCCAGCAGCTTGGGGGGCGGGAGTGCCTACAATGAGCAGTTCTTC. Translated: CASSLGGGSAYNEQFF. The chain joins TRBV5-1 to TRBJ2-1, with 7 bases lining up with TRBD2. Per the germline V gene, CDR1 is SGHRS and CDR2 is YFSETQ. The junction had 5 bases not matched to a gene; V was cut back by 0 bases and J by 2 bases. The CDR3 consists of 16 residues.

This clone is a singleton in its sample. The DNA for the CDR3 is TGTGCCAGCAGTGAGGCGGCAAAATACGAGCAGTACTTC. It encodes CASSEAAKYEQYF. The chain links TRBV25-1 to TRBJ2-7; D remains unclear. The V end lost 3 bases, the J end lost 4 bases, and 10 bases lay between the germline ends. The CDR3 totals 13 residues. CDR1 is MGHDK, CDR2 SYGVNS, per germline.

V gene TRBV5-1 combines with J gene TRBJ1-1, with D perhaps matching TRBD1 (5 bases). Germline V gene data show CDR1 as SGHRS and CDR2 as YFSETQ. V was pared by 5 bases and J by 0 bases, with 14 bases between. The CDR3 totals 15 residues. CDR3 amino acids: CASSPTDPMNTEAFF. CDR3 coding DNA: TGCGCCAGCAGTCCGACAGACCCCATGAACACTGAAGCTTTCTTT.

The sample holds one count of this clone. The genes are TRBV5-6 and TRBJ2-4, with 9 positions matching TRBD2. With V trimmed by 4 bases and J by 3 bases, 17 bases remained unmatched. The CDR3 has 19 residues. Germline V gives CDR1 SGHDT, CDR2 YYEEEE. The CDR3 DNA follows: TGTGCCAGCAGCCTTGTAGTGGAGCGGGGGGCGACAAACAAAAACATTCAGTACTTC. It is translated as CASSLVVERGATNKNIQYF.

This rearrangement joins TRBV9 to TRBJ1-6; weak D call: TRBD1 (6 bases). Germline CDR1 and CDR2: SGDLS and YYNGEE. The V end was cut by 3 bases, the J end by 0 bases, with 13 bases between. The CDR3 spans 17 residues. CDR3 in amino acids: CASSATGISSYNSPLHF. The CDR3, as DNA: TGTGCCAGCAGCGCTACAGGGATTAGCTCCTATAATTCACCCCTCCACTTT.

This clone came up a few times. The chain joins TRBV6-4 to TRBJ1-2; 9 nucleotides match TRBD1. In germline, CDR1 is MRHNA, CDR2 SNTAGT. V lost 2 bases and J lost 3; bases outside the gene matches: 7. CDR3 size: 16 residues. The CDR3 loop is CASSDTTGGPDYGYTF. CDR3 sequence (DNA): TGTGCCAGCAGTGACACTACAGGGGGCCCTGACTATGGCTACACCTTC.

The chain couples TRBV2 to TRBJ1-4; the D is unclear. CDR3 length equals 14 residues. V lost 6 bases and J 8 bases, leaving 16 bases between the germline ends. Germline CDR1 reads SNHLY; CDR2 reads FYNNEI. CDR3 loop: CASRVQSRGEKLFF. In nucleotides, the CDR3 is TGTGCCAGCAGAGTACAATCCCGGGGAGAAAAACTGTTTTTT.

A few counts support this clone. This chain connects TRBV7-9 to TRBJ2-1; D might be TRBD2 (5 bases). The CDR3 is made up of 14 amino acids. Germline CDR1 reads SEHNR; CDR2 reads FQNEAQ (reference sequence). V dropped 5 bases and J dropped 4 bases, with 12 bases sitting between them. CDR3 DNA: TGTGCCAGCAGCGTACAGAGGACTTACAATGAGCAGTTCTTC. The encoded protein is CASSVQRTYNEQFF.

The chain is built from TRBV5-1 and TRBJ1-1; D remains ambiguous. V lost 1 base, J lost 1 base, and 8 bases lay in between. Germline V gene sequence: CDR1 SGHRS, CDR2 YFSETQ. The CDR3 contains 14 residues. CDR3 in amino acids: CASSLRQANTEAFF. The CDR3 DNA reads TGCGCCAGCAGCTTGAGGCAGGCGAACACTGAAGCTTTCTTT.

The chain employs TRBV18 and TRBJ1-2; D unresolved. Trimming took 3 bases from V and 0 from J, leaving 8 bases between them. Germline lookup yields CDR1 KGHSH and CDR2 LQKENI. The CDR3 has 14 residues. DNA of the CDR3: TGTGCCAGCTCACCTGATCGGTCTAACTATGGCTACACCTTC. Protein product: CASSPDRSNYGYTF. The full variable domain, in which reference TRBV18 and TRBJ1-2 provide the parts outside the CDR3, is NAGVMQNPRHLVRRRGQEARLRCSPMKGHSHVYWYRQLPEEGLKFMVYLQKENIIDESGMPKERFSAEFPKEGPSILRIQQVVRGDSAAYFCASSPDRSNYGYTFGSGTRLTVV.

The rearrangement links TRBV7-2 to TRBJ1-6; D remains ambiguous. Germline CDR1 reads SGHTA; CDR2 reads FQGNSA. The CDR3 is 11 amino acids. Trimming removed 7 bases at V and 17 bases at J, with 15 bases between. The CDR3 DNA is TGTGCCAGCACCCCCGGTACTAAGTTCCACTTT. It encodes CASTPGTKFHF.

The chain carries TRBV11-3 and TRBJ2-7, with a tentative D call TRBD2 (7 bases). The CDR3 consists of 15 residues. V lost 2 bases and J 1 base, leaving 12 bases between the germline ends. CDR1 is SGHNT and CDR2 is YENEEA in the germline V gene. The chain's CDR3 is CASSLTRGLSYEQYF. In nucleotides, the CDR3 is TGTGCCAGCAGCTTAACCAGGGGACTATCCTACGAGCAGTACTTC. Full variable domain (remainder filled in from reference TRBV11-3 and TRBJ2-7): EAGVVQSPRYKIIEKKQPVAFWCNPISGHNTLYWYLQNLGQGPELLIRYENEEAVDDSQLPKDRFSAERLKGVDSTLKIQPAELGDSAVYLCASSLTRGLSYEQYFGPGTRLTVT.

A few counts support this clone. CDR3 region: CASRQGLETEAFF. CDR3 nucleotide sequence: TGTGCCAGCAGACAGGGGTTAGAAACTGAAGCTTTCTTT. This chain joins TRBV10-3 and TRBJ1-1; 8 positions match TRBD1. Unmatched junction bases numbered 9, after V lost 10 bases and J lost 5 bases. The germline CDR1 and CDR2 sequences are ENHRY and SYGVKD. This CDR3 spans 13 amino acids.

The rearrangement links TRBV7-2 to TRBJ2-2; 10 bases match TRBD1. This CDR3 is built from 15 residues. Germline assignment: CDR1 SGHTA and CDR2 FQGNSA. Trimming took 4 bases from V and 6 from J; bases not matched to a gene: 5. The CDR3 nucleotides read TGTGCCAGCAGCTCCGCCGGACAGGGGGCCGGGGAGCTGTTTTTT. Translated: CASSSAGQGAGELFF.

The V gene is TRBV9, the J gene TRBJ2-3; possible D gene TRBD2, 7 bases. The CDR3 loop spans 16 amino acids. V was trimmed by 0 bases and J by 4 bases, leaving 15 bases between them. Germline V lookup: CDR1 SGDLS, CDR2 YYNGEE. The CDR3: CASSVDRGGDADTQYF. CDR3 sequence (DNA): TGTGCCAGCAGCGTAGATCGAGGGGGGGACGCAGATACGCAGTATTTT.